These 32 T cell receptor beta chains were sequenced from one sample in a study of molecular identifiers for immune sequencing clone quantification (dated by TCRdb to the late 2010s). The library relied on PCR. Reads for this sample came from a NextSeq 500. The raw public reads went through TCRdb reprocessing: fastp at Q25, MiXCR clone calling, in-frame beta chains kept. Rows with a matching CDR3 protein are joined into one entry that keeps the most common DNA and genes. A total of some 590,000 distinct CDR3 sequences appear in this sample, 25% of them only once. The ten largest clones add up to 0.6% to 0.9% of the sample. Input material: naive CD8+ T cells from blood, with Jurkat cell RNA spiked in. Taken with the paper, the label for cell subset or site translates to: FACS-sorted CD8+CD4-CCR7+CD45RA+ naive T cells. The receptors originated from a human donor in good health. Some libraries in this study had Jurkat cell RNA spiked in.

This clonotype was seen many times. The CDR3 region is CASSLLLAGGTDTQYF. CDR3 in DNA: TGTGCCAGCAGTTTATTATTAGCGGGAGGCACAGATACGCAGTATTTT. The chain is built from TRBV28 and TRBJ2-3; TRBD2 aligns across 9 bases. CDR3 length: 16 amino acids. Germline trimming cut 1 base from V and 1 base from J; bases unmatched to any gene: 3. The germline V gene has CDR1 MDHEN and CDR2 SYDVKM. The variable domain in full, with the rest retrieved from reference TRBV28 and TRBJ2-3, is DVKVTQSSRYLVKRTGEKVFLECVQDMDHENMFWYRQDPGLGLRLIYFSYDVKMKEKGDIPEGYSVSREKKERFSLILESASTNQTSMYLCASSLLLAGGTDTQYFGPGTRLTVL.

This clonotype was seen many times. This chain joins TRBV20-1 and TRBJ2-7; D perhaps matches TRBD2 (6 bases). Germline V gene data show CDR1 as DFQATT and CDR2 as SNEGSKA (reference sequence). This CDR3 is built from 13 residues. V lost 6 bases, J lost 4 bases, and 16 bases lay in between. CDR3 protein: CSADSPSEYEQYF. CDR3 coding DNA: TGCAGTGCCGACTCGCCTAGCGAGTACGAGCAGTACTTC.

Turning to this clonotype: A much larger clone differs from this one at a single base, so this may be a read error. The chain links TRBV4-3 to TRBJ2-7; TRBD1 matches 8 bases. The CDR3 extends over 15 amino acids. Germline values: CDR1 LGHNA, CDR2 YSLEER. Losses at the gene ends were 1 base for V and 0 bases for J; bases not matched to a gene: 2. CDR3 sequence: CASSQGTGTSYEQYF. The CDR3 nucleotides are TGCGCCAGCAGCCAAGGGACAGGGACCTCCTACGAGCAGTACTTC.

J is TRBJ1-1 and V is TRBV28; tentatively, D is TRBD1 (5 bases). Looked up from germline, CDR1 is MDHEN and CDR2 is SYDVKM. Trimming pared 10 bases from V and 0 bases from J, leaving 18 bases between. CDR3 length: 15 amino acids. The chain's CDR3 is CAIRDVTLMNTEAFF. For the CDR3, the DNA is TGTGCCATCCGGGACGTAACACTTATGAACACTGAAGCTTTCTTT.

This clonotype was detected once. This likely came from a read error, as a far larger clone is one base away. V and J are TRBV28 and TRBJ1-1, with D unclear. The CDR3 loop spans 12 amino acids. Germline loops: CDR1 MDHEN, CDR2 SYDVKM. Here the CDR3 reads CASSARNTEASF. CDR3 DNA sequence: TGTGCCAGCAGTGCGAGAAACACTGAAGCTTCCTTT.

V usage is TRBV4-3 and J usage is TRBJ1-3, with unresolved D. Trimming took off 1 base at V and 0 bases at J, with 7 bases between the two ends. CDR3 length: 15 amino acids. The germline V gene encodes CDR1 LGHNA and CDR2 YSLEER. In DNA form, the CDR3 reads TGCGCCAGCAGCCAAGCGGAGCCCTCTGGAAACACCATATATTTT. It codes for CASSQAEPSGNTIYF.

This clonotype occurred a few times. The V call is TRBV7-9, the J call TRBJ1-1; no reliable D call. Per the germline V gene, CDR1 is SEHNR and CDR2 is FQNEAQ (reference sequence). V was clipped by 5 bases and J by 6 bases, with 16 bases between them. The CDR3 loop spans 14 amino acids. The CDR3 reads CASSPGVAAPEAFF. The DNA of the CDR3 is TGTGCCAGCAGCCCTGGGGTCGCAGCCCCTGAAGCTTTCTTT.

Notes on this clonotype: A much larger clone lies one base from this, so it may be a read error. The J gene is TRBJ1-1, the V gene TRBV6-2 or TRBV6-3; D call uncertain. The CDR3 is made up of 13 amino acids. CDR1 MNHEY and CDR2 SVGEGT come from the germline V gene. The CDR3: CACSYTGITEAFF. The CDR3 DNA reads as TGTGCCTGCAGTTACACGGGGATCACTGAAGCTTTCTTT.

The chain has TRBV27 and TRBJ1-6; possible D gene TRBD1, 6 bases. Per germline, CDR1 MNHEY and CDR2 SMNVEV (reference sequence). The V end was cut by 2 bases, the J end by 2 bases, with 10 bases between. The CDR3 contains 16 residues. Here the CDR3 reads CASSLQGHAYNSPLHF. The CDR3 bases are TGTGCCAGCAGTTTACAGGGGCATGCCTATAATTCACCCCTCCACTTT.

Note on this clonotype: A much larger clonotype is one base distant, so this may be a read error. This CDR3 reads CASSAQGTGANVRTF. DNA of the CDR3: TGCGCCAGCAGCGCGCAGGGGACGGGGGCCAACGTCCGGACTTTC. The chain carries TRBV4-3 and TRBJ2-6; perhaps D is TRBD1 or TRBD2 (6 bases each). The CDR3 runs 15 residues. Germline V gene data show CDR1 as LGHNA and CDR2 as YSLEER.

The chain employs TRBV15 and TRBJ2-3; D is perhaps TRBD2 (6 bases). The CDR3 is made up of 17 amino acids. Germline V lookup: CDR1 LNHNV, CDR2 YYDKDF (reference sequence). V shed 0 bases and J shed 2 bases, with 15 bases lying between them. The CDR3, as DNA: TGTGCCACCAGCAGAGATCCCGGGGACTTCTTCACAGATACGCAGTATTTT. Residues: CATSRDPGDFFTDTQYF.

This chain uses TRBV10-3 with TRBJ2-7; TRBD2 matches at 8 bases. CDR1 is ENHRY, CDR2 SYGVKD, per germline. J lost 4 bases, V lost 4 bases, and 9 bases had no gene match. The CDR3 totals 15 residues. Here the CDR3 reads CAISGGGGTHYEQYF. In DNA form, the CDR3 reads TGTGCCATCAGTGGTGGCGGGGGGACCCATTACGAGCAGTACTTC.

This clonotype was found many times. The J gene is TRBJ2-3, the V gene TRBV4-3; possibly TRBD1 for D (5 bases). V dropped 0 bases and J dropped 3 bases, with 13 bases sitting between them. CDR1 and CDR2 from the germline V gene are LGHNA and YSLEER. CDR3 length equals 16 residues. For the CDR3, the DNA is TGCGCCAGCAGCCAAGATAACAGGCCCGTAACAGATACGCAGTATTTT. It specifies CASSQDNRPVTDTQYF.

This clonotype was observed at least ten times. The chain combines TRBV7-8 with TRBJ2-1; the match to TRBD1 covers 8 bases. This CDR3 is 17 amino acids long. V gave up 5 bases and J gave up 9 bases; unmatched junction bases: 18. Germline lookup yields CDR1 SGHVS and CDR2 FQNEAQ. The CDR3 sequence: CASSPRVGRGHASEQFF. Here the CDR3 DNA reads TGTGCCAGCAGCCCACGCGTCGGCAGGGGGCATGCGAGTGAGCAGTTCTTC.

V usage is TRBV27 and J usage is TRBJ1-6; 9 bases are a match to TRBD1. The CDR3 spans 14 residues. CDR1 and CDR2 (germline): MNHEY, SMNVEV (reference sequence). Germline trimming cut 4 bases from V and 14 bases from J; bases unmatched to any gene: 9. The CDR3 is CASSWGTGSGSLHF. DNA of the CDR3: TGTGCCAGCAGTTGGGGGACAGGGTCTGGTTCCCTCCACTTT.

At least ten counts were recorded for this clonotype. The gene calls are TRBV28 and TRBJ2-5; D unclear. This CDR3 is built from 14 residues. Germline V gene data show CDR1 as MDHEN and CDR2 as SYDVKM. Trimming cost V 1 base and J 2 bases, with 8 bases left between them. The CDR3 DNA follows: TGTGCCAGCAGTTTATTCACCGGACAAGAGACCCAGTACTTC. Its protein product is CASSLFTGQETQYF. Complete variable domain (other parts from reference TRBV28 and TRBJ2-5): DVKVTQSSRYLVKRTGEKVFLECVQDMDHENMFWYRQDPGLGLRLIYFSYDVKMKEKGDIPEGYSVSREKKERFSLILESASTNQTSMYLCASSLFTGQETQYFGPGTRLLVL.

The chain carries TRBV2 and TRBJ2-7; D is unclear. CDR3 length: 13 residues. V dropped 3 bases and J dropped 2 bases, with 8 bases sitting between them. The germline CDR1 and CDR2 sequences are SNHLY and FYNNEI. CDR3 bases: TGTGCCAGCAGTGAGTTGGTACCCTACGAGCAGTACTTC. This translates into CASSELVPYEQYF.

The V gene is TRBV18, the J gene TRBJ2-3; 11 bases fit TRBD2. The CDR3 has 18 amino acids. V shed 3 bases and J 6 bases; nucleotides not matched to a gene: 14. The germline CDR1 and CDR2 sequences are KGHSH and LQKENI. The CDR3 DNA reads as TGTGCCAGCTCACCTACTGCGTTTAGCGGGGGGGCCATTGATACGCAGTATTTT. Translating it yields CASSPTAFSGGAIDTQYF.

The table lists this clonotype with many counts. The CDR3 sequence: CATSVTGLGEQYF. Written as DNA, the CDR3 is TGTGCCACCAGTGTAACAGGGCTAGGGGAGCAGTACTTC. The chain is built from TRBV24-1 and TRBJ2-7; TRBD1 might be the D (6 bases). Trimming took 5 bases from V and 7 from J, leaving 14 bases between them. This CDR3 has 13 residues. Germline V gene sequence: CDR1 KGHDR, CDR2 SFDVKD.

The chain recombines TRBV29-1 with TRBJ2-1; D tentatively reads TRBD1 or TRBD2 (5 bases each). V was shortened by 7 bases and J by 0 bases, with 13 bases between the two germline ends. This CDR3 is 14 amino acids long. Germline loops: CDR1 SQVTM, CDR2 ANQGSEA. CDR3 amino acids: CSAGTVNSYNEQFF. The CDR3 DNA is TGCAGCGCAGGGACGGTCAACTCCTACAATGAGCAGTTCTTC.

The chain joins TRBV30 to TRBJ1-1; 10 bases are a match to TRBD1. This CDR3 is built from 16 residues. Germline V gene data show CDR1 as GTSNPN and CDR2 as SVGIG (reference sequence). The V gene end was trimmed by 1 base and the J gene end by 0 bases; junction bases not matched to a gene: 5. CDR3 nucleotide sequence: TGTGCCTGGAGTGAGGGACAGGGGAGTATGAACACTGAAGCTTTCTTT. Translation gives CAWSEGQGSMNTEAFF.

This clonotype appeared a few times. At one end the junction does not follow the germline gene, possibly because of a read error. The rearrangement uses TRBV4-3 and TRBJ2-7; TRBD2 might be the D (6 bases). CDR1 LGHNA and CDR2 YSLEER come from the germline V gene. The length of the CDR3 is 14 residues. The CDR3 loop reads CASSPRDGVREQCF. In DNA, the CDR3 is TGCGCCAGCAGCCCCCGGGACGGGGTTCGGGAGCAGTGCTTC.

Concerning this clonotype itself: A read error is possible here, since a much larger clone lies one base away. The rearrangement joins TRBV19 to TRBJ2-7, with D possibly TRBD1 on 5 matching bases. V shed 5 bases and J shed 6 bases, with 11 bases lying between them. The CDR3 length is 12 residues. Germline V gives CDR1 LNHDA, CDR2 SQIVND (reference sequence). The CDR3 reads CASSEPGREQYF. The DNA of the CDR3 is TGTGCCAGTAGTGAGCCAGGGCGCGAGCAGTACTTC. Drawing the rest from reference TRBV19 and TRBJ2-7, the complete variable domain is DGGITQSPKYLFRKEGQNVTLSCEQNLNHDAMYWYRQDPGQGLRLIYYSQIVNDFQKGDIAEGYSVSREKKESFPLTVTSAQKNPTAFYLCASSEPGREQYFGPGTRLTVT.

This clonotype was observed at least ten times. V usage is TRBV19 and J usage is TRBJ2-4; the D is unclear. V was pared by 0 bases and J by 1 base, with 10 bases between. The CDR3 extends over 16 amino acids. Germline CDR1 reads LNHDA; CDR2 reads SQIVND (reference sequence). CDR3 sequence (DNA): TGTGCCAGTAGTATAGATGTACTCTCGGCCAAAAACATTCAGTACTTC. Encoded protein: CASSIDVLSAKNIQYF.

At least ten counts were recorded for this clonotype. CDR3 nucleotide sequence: TGTGCCAGCAGCCTAACAGGGGGCGGCGAGCAGTACTTC. This codes for CASSLTGGGEQYF. The V call is TRBV14, the J call TRBJ2-7; TRBD1 matches at 9 bases. The CDR3 has 13 residues. Germline CDR1 reads SGHDN; CDR2 reads FVKESK. V shed 4 bases, J shed 6 bases, and the junction held 4 bases outside the gene matches.

The gene calls are TRBV7-2 and TRBJ2-1, with 8 bases aligning to TRBD2. Trimming removed 1 base from V and 4 bases from J; junction bases left unmatched: 6. Germline V gene sequence: CDR1 SGHTA, CDR2 FQGNSA. CDR3 length: 16 residues. As DNA, the CDR3 is TGTGCCAGCAGCTTAGTGGCGGGAGGACCTTACAATGAGCAGTTCTTC. It encodes CASSLVAGGPYNEQFF. The whole variable domain, remainder taken from reference TRBV7-2 and TRBJ2-1, is GAGVSQSPSNKVTEKGKDVELRCDPISGHTALYWYRQSLGQGLEFLIYFQGNSAPDKSGLPSDRFSAERTGGSVSTLTIQRTQQEDSAVYLCASSLVAGGPYNEQFFGPGTRLTVL.

The chain combines TRBV20-1 with TRBJ2-3; D remains ambiguous. The V gene lost 0 bases and the J gene lost 0 bases, with 10 bases spanning the gap. From germline, CDR1 is DFQATT and CDR2 SNEGSKA (reference sequence). This CDR3 has 15 amino acids. Written as DNA, the CDR3 is TGCAGTGCTAGAGATCCGAGCAGAAGCACAGATACGCAGTATTTT. It yields the protein CSARDPSRSTDTQYF.

In the case of this clonotype: This clone may be a read error of a much larger clone one base away. The chain carries TRBV7-9 and TRBJ2-7; 8 bases map to TRBD2. Germline V gives CDR1 SEHNR, CDR2 FQNEAQ (reference sequence). CDR3 length: 13 amino acids. Here the CDR3 DNA reads TGTGCCGGCAGCTTAGCCGGGAGGGTCGAGCAGTACTTC. This encodes CAGSLAGRVEQYF.

About this clonotype itself: A much larger clone is a single base away; this may be a read error. Given the absence of the conserved phenylalanine or tryptophan at the CDR3 end, a read error is likely. V gene TRBV6-6 combines with J gene TRBJ1-1, with TRBD1 as a possible D gene (5 bases). V dropped 2 bases and J dropped 7 bases, with 8 bases sitting between them. The germline V gene encodes CDR1 MNHNY and CDR2 SVGAGI (reference sequence). This CDR3 is built from 12 residues. CDR3 region: CASSYETDEAFL. The CDR3 coding sequence is TGTGCCAGCAGTTACGAGACAGATGAAGCTTTCCTT.

This clonotype showed up many times. J is TRBJ2-3 and V is TRBV10-2, with 7 bases fitting TRBD2. Germline CDR1 WSHSY, CDR2 SAAADI. The CDR3 contains 14 residues. J lost 6 bases, V lost 11 bases, and 14 bases had no gene match. The CDR3 coding sequence is TGCGCCGCCTCAAGGGATGGCGGGAGTGATACGCAGTATTTT. Residues: CAASRDGGSDTQYF.

Of note for this clonotype: At one boundary the junction diverges from the germline segment, which might be a read error. J is TRBJ2-2 and V is TRBV12-3 or TRBV12-4; D is perhaps TRBD2 (5 bases). The CDR3 spans 16 residues. As DNA, the CDR3 is TGTGCCAGCAGTTTAGAAGTAGTCCCCACCACCGGGGAGCCGTTTTTT. This sequence encodes CASSLEVVPTTGEPFF.

This clonotype was seen just once. Relative to the germline gene, one junction end is altered; a read error may explain this. The chain combines TRBV28 with TRBJ2-5; D possibly corresponds to TRBD2 (6 bases). The CDR3 has 11 amino acids. Germline CDR1 is MDHEN and CDR2 is SYDVKM. CDR3 loop: CASSFRETQCF. CDR3 bases: TGTGCCAGCAGTTTTCGGGAGACCCAGTGCTTC. Together with reference TRBV28 and TRBJ2-5, the CDR3 gives the full variable domain: DVKVTQSSRYLVKRTGEKVFLECVQDMDHENMFWYRQDPGLGLRLIYFSYDVKMKEKGDIPEGYSVSREKKERFSLILESASTNQTSMYLCASSFRETQCFGPGTRLLVL.